This T cell receptor beta chain was documented in a study of blood T cell repertoires in COVID-19. Study context: Samples came from the United States, Italy and Spain, spanning acute and convalescent COVID-19. The analysed material was cDNA or gDNA that came from T cells, B-cell-depleted T cells, or PBMCs.

Source study methods: Amplification with reference gene primers provided the estimates of nucleated cell counts. The assay was immunoSEQ multiplex PCR, and TCRdb's table has in-frame clones only and misses some. The D gene and trimming were derived from the DNA, and the V and J assignments and clone size from that table. The sample carries around 120,000 clones, roughly 72% recorded once. V gave up 4 bases and J gave up 1 base; unmatched junction bases: 11. The CDR3 is made up of 17 amino acids. CDR1 and CDR2 (germline): MRHNA, SNTAGT. The specimen was peripheral blood. The rearrangement uses TRBV6-4 and TRBJ2-5; 8 nucleotides match TRBD1. The TCR sequence derives from a man of 80 years or more with acute or convalescent COVID-19. This CDR3 is CASSGTRDRSSQETQYF. CDR3 coding DNA: TGTGCCAGCAGTGGCACCCGGGACAGGAGTAGCCAAGAGACCCAGTACTTC.